This T cell receptor beta chain derives from a study of T-cell reconstitution after alpha-beta-depleted transplantation in children. Preparation of the TCRbeta library used unique molecular identifiers. TCRdb reprocessed the PCR reads via MiXCR and lists one record per CDR3 protein. The sample carries about 610,000 distinct CDR3 sequences, about 10% recorded once. This clonotype was counted only a few times. Germline V gives CDR1 SGHTA, CDR2 FQGNSA. V dropped 4 bases and J dropped 4; count of bases not matched to a gene: 8. The length of the CDR3 is 16 residues. V usage is TRBV7-2 and J usage is TRBJ2-7, with 12 nucleotides matching TRBD2. The sequences come from PBMCs from the stem cell graft donor, collected from the stem cell graft. This receptor was identified in a human donor who donated a stem cell graft to a child with acute myeloid leukemia. In DNA form, the CDR3 reads TGTGCCAGCAGCTCTCCGACTAGCGGGAGAAGATACGAGCAGTACTTC. It yields the protein CASSSPTSGRRYEQYF.